The rows below give T cell receptor beta chains drawn from one sample of a study of shared clonotypes between healthy human individuals. Repertoires were generated with immunoSEQ multiplex PCR, while TCRdb's copy carries only in-frame clones and drops some. The sample yields more than 2 million clones, 90% to 95% seen once. What was sequenced was naive CD8+ T cells from PBMCs. These receptor sequences come from a man between 18 and 35 years old in good health. Some clones in this sample may be carry-over from other donors' samples. Each CDR3 is given with its conserved first and last residue. The order of the fields is J gene, clone size, D gene, V gene, CDR3 DNA, CDR3 protein. D genes are given only for firm matches. The size of a clone is reported for some rows only, either as once, few or many, or as a class for expanded clones.

J gene: TRBJ2-3; clone size: NA; D gene: TRBD2; V gene: TRBV4-1; CDR3 DNA: TGCGCCAGCAGCCACCCCGTGCATGGCGGGAGGGAGGGCACAGATACGCAGTATTTT; CDR3 protein: CASSHPVHGGREGTDTQYF
J gene: TRBJ2-7; clone size: NA; D gene: NA; V gene: TRBV9; CDR3 DNA: TGTGCCAGCAGCGTAGGGGGCAGCGACGAGCAGTACTTC; CDR3 protein: CASSVGGSDEQYF
J gene: TRBJ1-1; clone size: NA; D gene: NA; V gene: TRBV19; CDR3 DNA: TGTGCCAGTAGCAGGGCAGCGATTAACACTGAAGCTTTCTTT; CDR3 protein: CASSRAAINTEAFF
J gene: TRBJ2-3; clone size: NA; D gene: TRBD2; V gene: TRBV9; CDR3 DNA: TGTGCCAGCAGTCTCGGGAGGGCCCTCGGATCCACAGATACGCAGTATTTT; CDR3 protein: CASSLGRALGSTDTQYF
J gene: TRBJ2-7; clone size: NA; D gene: TRBD2; V gene: TRBV27; CDR3 DNA: TGTGCCAGCAGTAATATAGGGACTAGCGGGAGCCGCGAGCAGTACTTC; CDR3 protein: CASSNIGTSGSREQYF
J gene: TRBJ2-1; clone size: NA; D gene: NA; V gene: TRBV19; CDR3 DNA: TGTGCCAGTCGGCCGGGATCTTCAACCCCCCATGAGCAGTTCTTC; CDR3 protein: CASRPGSSTPHEQFF
J gene: TRBJ2-5; clone size: NA; D gene: TRBD2; V gene: TRBV4-3; CDR3 DNA: TGCGCCAGCAGCTCCCGACTAGCGGGGGAGACCCAGTACTTC; CDR3 protein: CASSSRLAGETQYF
J gene: TRBJ1-2; clone size: many; D gene: NA; V gene: TRBV27; CDR3 DNA: TGTGCCAGCAGTTTTGGCAGGGTGGGTGGCTACACCTTC; CDR3 protein: CASSFGRVGGYTF
J gene: TRBJ2-2; clone size: NA; D gene: NA; V gene: TRBV5-5; CDR3 DNA: TGTGCCAGCAGCTTGGGGGTCGGCCGGGAGCTGTTTTTT; CDR3 protein: CASSLGVGRELFF
J gene: TRBJ2-7; clone size: NA; D gene: TRBD2; V gene: TRBV6-5; CDR3 DNA: TGTGCCAGCAGCCTAGGGACTAGCGGAACCTACGAGCAGTACTTC; CDR3 protein: CASSLGTSGTYEQYF
J gene: TRBJ2-7; clone size: NA; D gene: NA; V gene: TRBV5-1; CDR3 DNA: TGCGCCAGCAGCCCATCAGGGATAGCTTATGTCTACGAGCAGTACTTC; CDR3 protein: CASSPSGIAYVYEQYF
J gene: TRBJ2-1; clone size: NA; D gene: TRBD2; V gene: TRBV9; CDR3 DNA: TGTGCCAGCAGCGGGACTAGCGGAAGCTCCTACAATGAGCAGTTCTTC; CDR3 protein: CASSGTSGSSYNEQFF
J gene: TRBJ2-1; clone size: NA; D gene: NA; V gene: TRBV5-5; CDR3 DNA: TGTGCCAGCAGCTTGCCCAGCGGCGTATACAATGAGCAGTTCTTC; CDR3 protein: CASSLPSGVYNEQFF
J gene: TRBJ2-7; clone size: once; D gene: NA; V gene: TRBV9; CDR3 DNA: TGTGCCAGCAGCGAGGAGCCTGATCCACAGGGCTACGAGCAGTACTTC; CDR3 protein: CASSEEPDPQGYEQYF
J gene: TRBJ2-7; clone size: NA; D gene: NA; V gene: TRBV4-3; CDR3 DNA: TGCGCCAGCAGCCAAGATTGGAAGGGCTCCTACGAGCAGTACTTC; CDR3 protein: CASSQDWKGSYEQYF
J gene: TRBJ1-5; clone size: NA; D gene: NA; V gene: TRBV19; CDR3 DNA: TGTGCCAGTAGTCATCGGGGTCCTAATCAGCCCCAGCATTTT; CDR3 protein: CASSHRGPNQPQHF
J gene: TRBJ2-5; clone size: NA; D gene: NA; V gene: TRBV19; CDR3 DNA: TGTGCCAGTAGTACGTATATCGGGGAGACCCAGTACTTC; CDR3 protein: CASSTYIGETQYF
J gene: TRBJ2-5; clone size: NA; D gene: NA; V gene: TRBV6-1; CDR3 DNA: TGTGCCAGCAGTGCCCAGTCCGGGACTGTACAAGAGACCCAGTACTTC; CDR3 protein: CASSAQSGTVQETQYF
J gene: TRBJ1-2; clone size: NA; D gene: TRBD1; V gene: TRBV30; CDR3 DNA: TGTGCCTGGAGTGTATCAGGGGGCAGTTATGATGGCTACACCTTC; CDR3 protein: CAWSVSGGSYDGYTF
J gene: TRBJ1-3; clone size: NA; D gene: TRBD1; V gene: TRBV15; CDR3 DNA: TGTGCCACCAGCAGAGATAGGGGACAGTCTACTGGAAACACCATATATTTT; CDR3 protein: CATSRDRGQSTGNTIYF